A single sample is the source of the 28 T cell receptor beta chains below, sequenced in a study of response to subunit inactivated influenza vaccine. TCRdb fed the RT-PCR reads into MiXCR, producing one record per CDR3 protein. This table holds 300,000 to 350,000 distinct CDR3 sequences, around 22% found once. This specimen was PBMCs from blood, taken approximately 20 months after vaccination. These receptor sequences come from a man between 50 and 69 years old who received an inactivated influenza vaccine.

In its sample, this clonotype was seen a few times. This chain uses TRBV28 with TRBJ2-2; D is uncertain. The CDR3 loop spans 13 amino acids. The V gene lost 4 bases and the J gene lost 10 bases, with 13 bases spanning the gap. Germline CDR1 is MDHEN and CDR2 is SYDVKM. The CDR3 reads CASSSLVSEELFF. The CDR3 region has the DNA TGTGCCAGCAGTTCCCTTGTCTCGGAGGAGCTGTTTTTT.

The V and J genes are TRBV4-1 and TRBJ2-6, with D possibly matching TRBD2 (5 bases). The CDR3 consists of 19 residues. The ends were cut back, 4 bases at V and 4 bases at J, with 23 bases in the middle. Germline V gene lookup returns CDR1 MGHRA and CDR2 YSYEKL. CDR3 bases: TGCGCCAGCAGCCTGAGGGTCGGCTACTCTCTTAGGGGGGCCAACGTCCTGACTTTC. Its translation is CASSLRVGYSLRGANVLTF.

This chain uses TRBV29-1 with TRBJ2-3; TRBD1 aligns across 10 bases. The ends lost 7 bases at V and 2 bases at J; junction bases unmatched: 18. CDR1 and CDR2 from the germline V gene are SQVTM and ANQGSEA. The CDR3 is 18 amino acids. DNA for the CDR3: TGCAGCGCTTATACCGGGACAGGGGATTTTGGAGCCACAGATACGCAGTATTTT. Translating it yields CSAYTGTGDFGATDTQYF.

The rearrangement links TRBV9 to TRBJ1-2; D gene uncertain. CDR1 SGDLS and CDR2 YYNGEE come from the germline V gene. The length of the CDR3 is 12 residues. Trimming shortened V by 2 bases and J by 2 bases, and 4 bases separated the two germline ends. The CDR3 loop is CASSVHNYGYTF. CDR3 DNA: TGTGCCAGCAGCGTTCACAACTATGGCTACACCTTC.

This clonotype has a count of ten or more. This chain links TRBV29-1 with TRBJ1-5, with a tentative D call TRBD1 (5 bases). Trimming shortened V by 0 bases and J by 7 bases, and 10 bases separated the two germline ends. CDR1 is SQVTM, CDR2 ANQGSEA, per germline. This CDR3 region has 13 residues. CDR3 in amino acids: CSVEETEGQPQHF. As DNA, the CDR3 is TGCAGCGTTGAAGAGACAGAGGGACAGCCCCAGCATTTT.

This clonotype was seen many times. One junction end does not reproduce the germline sequence, and a read error may be involved. This chain joins TRBV6-1 and TRBJ1-2; TRBD1 agrees at 7 bases. This CDR3 spans 13 amino acids. From germline, CDR1 is MNHNS and CDR2 SASEGT. The CDR3 protein is CATSTGTDGGYTF. In DNA form, the CDR3 reads TGTGCCACCAGTACCGGGACAGACGGCGGCTACACCTTC.

CDR3 DNA: TGTGCCAGCAGCTTTATTCTTGAAGGCGCTGAAGCTTTCTTT. Protein product: CASSFILEGAEAFF. The chain is built from TRBV5-6 and TRBJ1-1; no definite D call. The germline gives CDR1 SGHDT, CDR2 YYEEEE. The CDR3 length is 14 residues. V was trimmed by 2 bases and J by 6 bases, leaving 14 bases between them.

The chain combines TRBV14 with TRBJ2-7; 8 positions agree with TRBD1. The V gene's germline CDR1 is SGHDN and CDR2 FVKESK. Trimming at V came to 0 bases and at J to 4 bases, leaving 8 bases not matched to a gene. The CDR3 has 16 residues. DNA of the CDR3: TGTGCCAGCAGCCAAGATGGGGCAGGGGGCGTTTACGAGCAGTACTTC. Amino acids: CASSQDGAGGVYEQYF.

This clonotype has a single count. The rearrangement joins TRBV7-8 to TRBJ2-3, with 9 bases matching TRBD1. The germline V gene encodes CDR1 SGHVS and CDR2 FQNEAQ. The length of the CDR3 is 14 residues. Trimming took 5 bases from V and 3 from J; bases not matched to a gene: 3. The chain's CDR3 is CASSLQGATDTQYF. DNA for the CDR3: TGTGCCAGCAGCCTACAGGGGGCAACAGATACGCAGTATTTT. The full variable domain, completed using reference TRBV7-8 and TRBJ2-3, is GAGVSQSPRYKVAKRGQDVALRCDPISGHVSLFWYQQALGQGPEFLTYFQNEAQLDKSGLPSDRFFAERPEGSVSTLKIQRTQQEDSAVYLCASSLQGATDTQYFGPGTRLTVL.

The chain combines TRBV12-3 or TRBV12-4 with TRBJ1-1; D not resolved. The CDR3 has 13 residues. Trimming shortened V by 5 bases and J by 1 base, and 8 bases separated the two germline ends. DNA for the CDR3: TGTGCCAGCAGTCAGAAACCGAACACTGAAGCTTTCTTT. It yields the protein CASSQKPNTEAFF.

CDR3 region: CASSLSGTGPDTQYF. The CDR3 DNA follows: TGTGCCAGCAGCTTAAGTGGGACAGGGCCTGATACGCAGTATTTT. The J gene is TRBJ2-3, the V gene TRBV7-6; 9 bases match TRBD1. Germline V gene lookup returns CDR1 SGHVS and CDR2 FNYEAQ. J gave up 6 bases and V 2 bases, and 6 bases lay outside the gene matches. This CDR3 contains 15 residues.

The chain has TRBV5-1 and TRBJ1-4, with D unclear. CDR3 length: 15 amino acids. The germline gives CDR1 SGHRS, CDR2 YFSETQ. Trimming took off 0 bases at V and 8 bases at J, with 14 bases between the two ends. CDR3 protein: CASSLGVPTAEKLFF. Written as DNA, the CDR3 is TGCGCCAGCAGCTTGGGCGTACCGACGGCGGAAAAACTGTTTTTT. The complete variable domain, with remaining parts taken from reference TRBV5-1 and TRBJ1-4, reads KAGVTQTPRYLIKTRGQQVTLSCSPISGHRSVSWYQQTPGQGLQFLFEYFSETQRNKGNFPGRFSGRQFSNSRSEMNVSTLELGDSALYLCASSLGVPTAEKLFFGSGTQLSVL.

This chain joins TRBV5-1 and TRBJ2-5, with 8 positions matching TRBD2. Trimming at V came to 1 base and at J to 2 bases, leaving 4 bases not matched to a gene. The CDR3 has 15 amino acids. Germline CDR1 reads SGHRS; CDR2 reads YFSETQ. CDR3 region: CASSLRPSGQETQYF. The CDR3 DNA reads as TGCGCCAGCAGCTTGAGGCCTAGCGGGCAAGAGACCCAGTACTTC.

The chain links TRBV12-3 or TRBV12-4 to TRBJ1-2; a possible D gene is TRBD1 (5 bases). Trimming cost V 3 bases and J 6 bases, with 11 bases left between them. The CDR3 covers 13 residues. CDR3: CASSFQGGHGYTF. The CDR3 region has the DNA TGTGCCAGCAGTTTTCAGGGCGGCCATGGCTACACCTTC.

The chain combines TRBV6-1 with TRBJ1-5; D not resolved. Trimming took 2 bases from V and 10 from J, leaving 12 bases between them. The germline gives CDR1 MNHNS, CDR2 SASEGT. The CDR3 covers 13 residues. CDR3: CASSESMVSPQHF. The CDR3 region has the DNA TGTGCCAGCAGTGAATCGATGGTTAGCCCCCAGCATTTT.

This clonotype was seen only a few times. CDR3 DNA: TGTGCCATCAGGGGCAGGGGGAGGAATCAGCCCCAGCATTTT. Encoded protein: CAIRGRGRNQPQHF. The V call is TRBV10-3, the J call TRBJ1-5; TRBD1 matches at 7 bases. The CDR3 spans 14 residues. CDR1 and CDR2 (germline): ENHRY, SYGVKD. J was trimmed by 4 bases and V by 6 bases; bases with no gene match: 6.

The chain couples TRBV28 to TRBJ1-6; D not certain. The CDR3 is 14 residues long. Germline V CDR1 and CDR2: MDHEN, SYDVKM. Trimming pared 1 base from V and 10 bases from J, leaving 11 bases between. The CDR3 sequence is CASSLFGRWSPLHF. The CDR3 nucleotides are TGTGCCAGCAGTTTATTCGGCAGATGGTCACCCCTCCACTTT.

V and J are TRBV7-2 and TRBJ1-1; the D is unclear. V lost 5 bases, J lost 3 bases, and 10 bases lay in between. The CDR3 spans 13 residues. The V gene's germline CDR1 is SGHTA and CDR2 FQGNSA. The CDR3 loop is CASSPVRDTEAFF. The CDR3 nucleotides are TGTGCCAGCAGCCCGGTGCGCGACACTGAAGCTTTCTTT.

The rearrangement uses TRBV12-3 or TRBV12-4 and TRBJ2-7; no firm D call. Trimming pared 2 bases from V and 1 base from J, leaving 12 bases between. This CDR3 region has 15 residues. This chain's CDR3 is CASSLWYPDSYEQYF. CDR3 nucleotides: TGTGCCAGCAGTTTATGGTACCCCGATTCCTACGAGCAGTACTTC.

This chain uses TRBV6-5 with TRBJ2-7; D is uncertain. Germline V gene lookup returns CDR1 MNHEY and CDR2 SVGAGI. The CDR3 consists of 15 residues. V shed 2 bases and J shed 3 bases, with 14 bases lying between them. CDR3 amino acids: CASSYARHLGYEQYF. The DNA of the CDR3 is TGTGCCAGCAGTTACGCGCGGCACCTCGGCTACGAGCAGTACTTC.

There are many counts of this clonotype. The genes are TRBV7-9 and TRBJ1-2, with TRBD1 matching over 11 bases. The CDR3 covers 17 residues. Germline trimming cut 4 bases from V and 1 base from J; bases unmatched to any gene: 8. Germline V gene data show CDR1 as SEHNR and CDR2 as FQNEAQ (reference sequence). CDR3 DNA sequence: TGTGCCAGCAGCTCCGCGGGACAGGGGGTTTTTAACTATGGCTACACCTTC. This codes for CASSSAGQGVFNYGYTF.

This chain uses TRBV9 with TRBJ2-7, with 7 bases lining up with TRBD2. Trimming cost V 4 bases and J 6 bases; bases outside gene matches: 13. The CDR3 totals 15 residues. Germline loops: CDR1 SGDLS, CDR2 YYNGEE. DNA of the CDR3: TGTGCCAGCAGCCCAAGGGCGGGAGAATTTGTCGAGCAGTACTTC. Translation: CASSPRAGEFVEQYF.

The chain couples TRBV21-1 to TRBJ2-5; the table's D gene call, TRBD1, was not cross checked with the DNA. TRBV21-1 constitutes a pseudogene. The CDR3 sequence is 12 residues long. The CDR3 region has the DNA TGTGCCAGCAGCGGGACCGGAGAGACCCAGTACTTC. Residues: CASSGTGETQYF.

The chain recombines TRBV11-1 with TRBJ2-4; D perhaps matches TRBD2 (6 bases). Germline CDR1 and CDR2: SGHAT and FQDESV (reference sequence). This CDR3 comprises 16 residues. V lost 1 base to trimming and J lost 2 bases, with 12 bases between them. The CDR3 here is CASSLVGGTSKNIQYF. The CDR3 nucleotides are TGTGCCAGCAGCTTAGTTGGGGGGACGTCCAAAAACATTCAGTACTTC. The full variable domain, rest sourced from reference TRBV11-1 and TRBJ2-4, is EAEVAQSPRYKITEKSQAVAFWCDPISGHATLYWYRQILGQGPELLVQFQDESVVDDSQLPKDRFSAERLKGVDSTLKIQPAELGDSAMYLCASSLVGGTSKNIQYFGAGTRLSVL.

This chain links TRBV6-2 or TRBV6-3 with TRBJ2-7; possible D gene TRBD1, 5 bases. The V end was cut by 0 bases, the J end by 0 bases, with 12 bases between. Germline CDR1 and CDR2: MNHEY and SVGEGT. The CDR3 sequence is 16 residues long. The CDR3 loop is CASSYSTQDISYEQYF. Written as DNA, the CDR3 is TGTGCCAGCAGTTACTCGACACAGGACATCTCCTACGAGCAGTACTTC.

The CDR3 spells CSAPLGLAVNEQFF. CDR3 coding DNA: TGCAGTGCGCCCCTGGGACTAGCGGTCAATGAGCAGTTCTTC. The gene calls are TRBV20-1 and TRBJ2-1, with 11 bases that match TRBD2. The CDR3 runs to 14 residues. CDR1 DFQATT and CDR2 SNEGSKA come from the germline V gene (reference sequence). After removal of 6 bases from V and 6 bases from J, the junction contained 7 bases not matched to a gene.

The table lists this clonotype with a few counts. This chain links TRBV11-2 with TRBJ1-1, with D possibly being TRBD1 (6 bases). Trimming took 6 bases from V and 0 from J, leaving 23 bases between them. This CDR3 comprises 18 residues. Germline values: CDR1 SGHAT, CDR2 FQNNGV. The CDR3 here is CASSSKRDIWALNTEAFF. Here the CDR3 DNA reads TGTGCCAGCAGTTCCAAGAGGGACATCTGGGCCCTGAACACTGAAGCTTTCTTT.

Remarks on this clonotype: This sequence may be a read error, since a much larger clone differs from it by one base. The CDR3 coding sequence is TGCAGTGCCATTCGAGGACAGGTAGGGGATTCACCCCTCCAATTT. The encoded protein is CSAIRGQVGDSPLQF. This chain joins TRBV20-1 and TRBJ1-6; TRBD1 aligns across 7 bases. The length of the CDR3 is 15 residues. CDR1 and CDR2 (germline): DFQATT, SNEGSKA (reference sequence).